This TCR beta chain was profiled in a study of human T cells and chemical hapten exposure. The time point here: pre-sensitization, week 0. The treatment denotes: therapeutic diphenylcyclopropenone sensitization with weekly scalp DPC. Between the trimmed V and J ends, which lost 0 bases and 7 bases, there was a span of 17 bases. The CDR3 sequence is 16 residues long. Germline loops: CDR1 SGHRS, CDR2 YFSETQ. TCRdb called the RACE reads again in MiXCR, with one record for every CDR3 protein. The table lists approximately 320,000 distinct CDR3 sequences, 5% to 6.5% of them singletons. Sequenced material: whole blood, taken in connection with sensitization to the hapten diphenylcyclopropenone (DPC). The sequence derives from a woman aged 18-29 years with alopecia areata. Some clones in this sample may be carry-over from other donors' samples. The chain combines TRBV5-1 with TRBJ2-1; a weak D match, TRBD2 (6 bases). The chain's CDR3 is CASSLVGGSIINEQFF. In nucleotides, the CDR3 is TGCGCCAGCAGCTTGGTCGGGGGAAGTATTATTAATGAGCAGTTCTTC.